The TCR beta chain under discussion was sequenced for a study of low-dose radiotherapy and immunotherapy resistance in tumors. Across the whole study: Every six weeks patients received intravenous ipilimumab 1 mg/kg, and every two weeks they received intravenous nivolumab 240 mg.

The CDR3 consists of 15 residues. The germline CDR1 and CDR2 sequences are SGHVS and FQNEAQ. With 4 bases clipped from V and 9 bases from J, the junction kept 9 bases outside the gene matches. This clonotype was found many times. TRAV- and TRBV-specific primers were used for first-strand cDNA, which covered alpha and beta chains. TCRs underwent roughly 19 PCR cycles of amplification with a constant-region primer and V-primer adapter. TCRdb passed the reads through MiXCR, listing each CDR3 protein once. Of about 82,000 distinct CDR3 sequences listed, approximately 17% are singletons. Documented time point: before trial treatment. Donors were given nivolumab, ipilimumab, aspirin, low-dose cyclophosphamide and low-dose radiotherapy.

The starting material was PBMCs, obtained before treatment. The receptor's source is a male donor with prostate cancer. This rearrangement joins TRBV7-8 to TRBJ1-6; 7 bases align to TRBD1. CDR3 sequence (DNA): TGTGCCAGCAGCTCGGACAGGAAGGCCGGTTCACCCCTCCACTTT. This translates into CASSSDRKAGSPLHF.